The present entry profiles one T cell receptor beta chain with its context. How the authors handled the data: Amplified reference gene primers provided the basis for estimating nucleated cell counts. Assay used: immunoSEQ multiplex PCR; TCRdb lists only in-frame clones, some missing. V, J and clone size are taken as reported in that table, and D and trimming were inferred from the DNA itself. This table has fewer than 150,000 clones, around four fifths appearing once. This CDR3 has 14 amino acids. V gave up 4 bases and J gave up 1 base; unmatched junction bases: 4. Germline-derived CDR1 and CDR2 are MDHEN and SYDVKM. This specimen belongs to a study of blood T cell repertoires in COVID-19.

This receptor was identified in a woman aged 40 to 55 with acute or convalescent COVID-19. The sequencing input was peripheral blood. This rearrangement joins TRBV28 to TRBJ2-7; 7 bases are shared with TRBD1. In DNA, the CDR3 is TGTGCCAGCAGTTCCGGGACAGCATCCTACGAGCAGTACTTC. This sequence encodes CASSSGTASYEQYF.